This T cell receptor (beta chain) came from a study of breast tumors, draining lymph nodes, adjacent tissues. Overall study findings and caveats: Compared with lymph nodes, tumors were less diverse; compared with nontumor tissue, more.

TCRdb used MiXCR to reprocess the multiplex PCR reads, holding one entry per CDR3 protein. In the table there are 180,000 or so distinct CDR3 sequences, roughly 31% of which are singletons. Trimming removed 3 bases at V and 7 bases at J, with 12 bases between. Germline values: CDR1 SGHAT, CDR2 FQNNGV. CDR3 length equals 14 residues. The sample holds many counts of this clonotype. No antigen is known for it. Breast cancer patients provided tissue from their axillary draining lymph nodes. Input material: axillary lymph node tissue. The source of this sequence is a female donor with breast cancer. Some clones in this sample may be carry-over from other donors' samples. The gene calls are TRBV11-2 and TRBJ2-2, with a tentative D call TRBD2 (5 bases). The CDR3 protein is CASSLERAVGELFF. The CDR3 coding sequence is TGTGCCAGCAGCTTGGAGAGGGCTGTCGGGGAGCTGTTTTTT.